This T cell receptor beta chain was obtained from a study of CD8 T cells in Susac syndrome (dated by TCRdb to about 2019). Notes on the research overall: Among the Susac syndrome patients who were sequenced, clinically active disease was present in more than 5 and clinical remission was observed in under ten. Whether CD8+ T cell activation and differentiation in Susac syndrome was antigen driven was tested using repertoire sequencing. At the time of blood withdrawal, Susac syndrome patients were either therapy-naive, taking corticosteroids (with some also receiving IVIg), or on IVIg alone.

RNA was extracted with the RNeasy kit and 0.5 to 1 ug was reverse transcribed using random hexamers. The immunoSEQ multiplex PCR assay, covering 54 Vbeta and 13 Jbeta segments, was used to amplify TCR beta CDR3 regions. To correct PCR amplification bias, a synthetic template baseline was used for both primer optimization and computational correction. As for the authors' bioinformatics: Reads were annotated to V, D and J genes per IMGT and analyzed with immunoSEQ Analyzer, keeping only productive sequences. To calculate clonality, Shannon entropy was normalized by log2 of the number of productive unique sequences and then subtracted from one. Public and private clones were assessed among the 100 most prevalent clones of each patient and control. A clone was defined as Susac-specific if it was absent from the healthy and MS cohorts, from roughly 990 published viral clones and from other ImmuneACCESS disease sequences. TCRdb ran its own pipeline on the public reads, namely fastp trimming at Q25 and MiXCR clone calling, and kept in-frame beta chains. All rows with the same CDR3 protein become a single entry with the most common DNA and genes. TCRdb, not the original authors, processed these V and J calls. The sample data list about 180,000 distinct CDR3 sequences, and roughly 94% of these were observed just once. Of the sample, approximately 0.099% falls within the top ten clones.

The germline V gene gives CDR1 as LGHNA and CDR2 as YSLEER. CDR3 length: 13 amino acids, cysteine to phenylalanine. This entry keeps only the CDR3 DNA: 39 bases, framed from base 1. V drops 2 bases and J drops 5 bases, leaving 9 bases in between. Peripheral blood CD8+ and CD4+ T cells from healthy donors, Susac syndrome patients and multiple sclerosis patients were profiled using high-throughput TCR beta sequencing. The Susac syndrome patients fulfilled recently defined diagnostic criteria for either definite or probable disease. Bulk CD8+ and CD4+ T cells were purified by magnetic negative isolation, while CD8+ TEMRA cells were enriched using FACS. Blood was drawn into EDTA tubes, processed within 24 hours, and PBMCs were isolated by density gradient centrifugation. PBMCs intended for TCR sequencing were cryopreserved in liquid nitrogen and thawed later in a water bath at 37 degrees C. The sorted or isolated CD4+, CD8+ and CD8+ TEMRA cells had a purity of 90% or higher.

Regarding this clonotype: Its antigen specificity is not known. Base qualities are not recorded, but no much larger clone differs from it by a single base.

Broad study findings and their caveats: The TCR sequencing and HLA analysis was acknowledged to have included a relatively small number of individuals. In patients with Susac syndrome, the CD4+ T cell repertoire showed no detectable clonal expansion.

This clonotype was sampled from a human donor with Susac syndrome. Sequencing input: CD4+ T cells from PBMCs. The chain uses TRBV4-3 and TRBJ2-5; the D gene lacks a confident call. The CDR3 region has the sequence CASSQIGQETQYF. The nucleotide sequence reads TGCGCCAGCAGCCAAATTGGGCAGGAGACCCAGTACTTC.